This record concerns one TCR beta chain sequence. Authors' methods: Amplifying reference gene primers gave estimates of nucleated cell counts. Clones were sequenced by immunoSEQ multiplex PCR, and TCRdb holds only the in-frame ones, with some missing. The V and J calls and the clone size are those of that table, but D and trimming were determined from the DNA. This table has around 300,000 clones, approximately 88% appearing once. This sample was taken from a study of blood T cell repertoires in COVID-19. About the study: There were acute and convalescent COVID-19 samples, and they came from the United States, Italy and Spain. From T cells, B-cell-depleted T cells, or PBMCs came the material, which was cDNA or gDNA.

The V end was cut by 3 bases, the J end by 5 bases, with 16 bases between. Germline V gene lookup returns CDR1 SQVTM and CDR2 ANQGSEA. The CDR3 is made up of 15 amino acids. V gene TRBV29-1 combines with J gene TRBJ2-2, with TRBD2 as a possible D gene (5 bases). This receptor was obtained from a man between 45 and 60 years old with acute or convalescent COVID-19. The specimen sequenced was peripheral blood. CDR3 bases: TGCAGCGTTGAGTCGGGGAACCATCAGACCGGGGAGCTGTTTTTT. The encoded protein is CSVESGNHQTGELFF.